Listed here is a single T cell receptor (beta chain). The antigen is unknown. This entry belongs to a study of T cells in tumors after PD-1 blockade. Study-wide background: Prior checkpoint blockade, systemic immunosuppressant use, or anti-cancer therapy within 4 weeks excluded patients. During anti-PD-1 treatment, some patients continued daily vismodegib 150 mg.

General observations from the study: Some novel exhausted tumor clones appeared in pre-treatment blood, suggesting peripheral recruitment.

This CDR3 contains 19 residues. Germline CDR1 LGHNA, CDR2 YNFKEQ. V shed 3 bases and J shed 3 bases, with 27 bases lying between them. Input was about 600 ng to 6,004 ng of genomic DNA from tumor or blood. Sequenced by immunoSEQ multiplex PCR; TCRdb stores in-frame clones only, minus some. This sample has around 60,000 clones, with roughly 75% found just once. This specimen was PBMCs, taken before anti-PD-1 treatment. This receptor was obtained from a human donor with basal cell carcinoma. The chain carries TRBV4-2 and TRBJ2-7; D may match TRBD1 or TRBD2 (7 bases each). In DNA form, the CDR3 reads TGTGCCAGCAGCCACCGTAATTCTGGGGAGGGACAGAGAGACTACGAGCAGTACTTC. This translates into CASSHRNSGEGQRDYEQYF.